The clone carrying this T cell receptor (beta chain) appeared a single time. The data stem from a study of blood T cell repertoires in COVID-19. Germline V lookup: CDR1 GTSNPN, CDR2 SVGIG (reference sequence). V lost 2 bases and J lost 6; bases outside the gene matches: 15. The CDR3 runs 16 residues. The assay was immunoSEQ multiplex PCR, and TCRdb's table has in-frame clones only and misses some. Among approximately 270,000 clones, more than 70% were seen once, and the ten largest hold 5% to 6.5%. The TCR sequence derives from a woman aged 25 to 45 with COVID-19, enrolled during active disease. Source material: peripheral blood. The chain has TRBV30 and TRBJ2-7; 8 nucleotides match TRBD2. CDR3 DNA sequence: TGTGCCTGGAGTACCGTTCTAGCGGGCCCCCTAGGCGAGCAGTACGTC. It specifies CAWSTVLAGPLGEQYV.